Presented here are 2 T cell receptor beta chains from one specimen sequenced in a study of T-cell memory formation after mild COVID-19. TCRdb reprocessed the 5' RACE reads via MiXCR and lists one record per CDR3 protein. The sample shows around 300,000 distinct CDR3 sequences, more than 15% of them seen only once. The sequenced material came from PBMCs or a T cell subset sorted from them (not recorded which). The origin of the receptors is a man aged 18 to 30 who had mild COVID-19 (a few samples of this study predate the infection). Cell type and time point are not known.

In DNA, the CDR3 is TGCGCCAGCAGCCGCATGACTCGCACAGATACGCAGTATTTT. Amino acids: CASSRMTRTDTQYF. V is TRBV4-3 and J is TRBJ2-3; D is unresolved. The CDR3 extends over 14 amino acids. Looked up from germline, CDR1 is LGHNA and CDR2 is YSLEER. The V and J ends lost 4 bases and 1 base respectively, with 9 bases between them.

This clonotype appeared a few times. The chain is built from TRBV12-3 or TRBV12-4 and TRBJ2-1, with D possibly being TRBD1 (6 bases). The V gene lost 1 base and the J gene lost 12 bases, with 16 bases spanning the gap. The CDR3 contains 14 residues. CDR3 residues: CASSLGVQGLRQFF. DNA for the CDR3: TGTGCCAGCAGTTTAGGCGTACAGGGTCTAAGGCAGTTCTTC.